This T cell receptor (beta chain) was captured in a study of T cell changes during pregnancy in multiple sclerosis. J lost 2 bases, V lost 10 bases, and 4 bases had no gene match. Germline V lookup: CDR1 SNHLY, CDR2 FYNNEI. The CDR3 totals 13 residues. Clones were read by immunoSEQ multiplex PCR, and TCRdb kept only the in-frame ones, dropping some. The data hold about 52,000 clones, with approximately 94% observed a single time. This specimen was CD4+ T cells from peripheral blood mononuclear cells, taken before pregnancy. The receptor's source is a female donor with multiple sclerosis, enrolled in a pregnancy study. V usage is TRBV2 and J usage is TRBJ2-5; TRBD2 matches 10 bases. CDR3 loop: CAIASGSQETQYF. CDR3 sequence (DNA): TGTGCCATAGCTAGCGGGAGTCAAGAGACCCAGTACTTC.